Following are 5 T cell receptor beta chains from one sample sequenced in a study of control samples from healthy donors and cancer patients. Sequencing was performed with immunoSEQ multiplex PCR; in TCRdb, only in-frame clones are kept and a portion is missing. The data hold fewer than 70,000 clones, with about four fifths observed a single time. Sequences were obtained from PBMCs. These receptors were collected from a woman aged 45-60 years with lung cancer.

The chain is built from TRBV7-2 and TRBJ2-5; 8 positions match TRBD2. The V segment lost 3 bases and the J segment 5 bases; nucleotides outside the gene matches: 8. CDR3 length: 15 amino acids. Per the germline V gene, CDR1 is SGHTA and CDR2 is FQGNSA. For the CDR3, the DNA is TGTGCCAGCAGCTTTTCTAGCGGGCCCTGGGAGACCCAGTACTTC. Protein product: CASSFSSGPWETQYF.

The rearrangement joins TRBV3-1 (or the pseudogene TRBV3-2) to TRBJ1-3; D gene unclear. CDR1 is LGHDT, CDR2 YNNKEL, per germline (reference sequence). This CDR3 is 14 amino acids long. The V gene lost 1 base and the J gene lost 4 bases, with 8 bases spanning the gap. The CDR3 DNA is TGTGCCAGCAGCCAAGTCTCCGCCGGAAACACCATATATTTT. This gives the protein CASSQVSAGNTIYF.

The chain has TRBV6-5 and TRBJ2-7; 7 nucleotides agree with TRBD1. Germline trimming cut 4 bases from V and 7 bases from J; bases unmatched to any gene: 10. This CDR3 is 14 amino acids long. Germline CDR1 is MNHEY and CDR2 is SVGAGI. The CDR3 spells CASSWTGIYDEQYF. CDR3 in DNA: TGTGCCAGCAGTTGGACAGGAATCTACGATGAGCAGTACTTC.

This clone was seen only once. CDR3 coding DNA: TGTGCCAGCAGCTCTAGGGTCAACACTGAAGCTTTCTTT. Translation gives CASSSRVNTEAFF. V gene TRBV7-2 combines with J gene TRBJ1-1; D remains ambiguous. There are 13 residues in the CDR3. Trimming cost V 4 bases and J 2 bases, with 8 bases left between them. Germline CDR1 is SGHTA and CDR2 is FQGNSA.

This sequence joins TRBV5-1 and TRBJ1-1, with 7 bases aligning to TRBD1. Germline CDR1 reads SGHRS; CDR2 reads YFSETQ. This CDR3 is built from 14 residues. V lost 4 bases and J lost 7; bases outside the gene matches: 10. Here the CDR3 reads CASSIRQGGIEAFF. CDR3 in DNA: TGCGCCAGCAGCATTAGACAGGGAGGGATTGAAGCTTTCTTT.